This T cell receptor (beta chain) derives from a study of OX40 agonist ivuxolimab in advanced cancers. Clones were read by immunoSEQ multiplex PCR, and TCRdb kept only the in-frame ones, dropping some. This sample has tens of thousands of clones, with around four fifths found just once. The V gene's germline CDR1 is SGHRS and CDR2 YFSETQ. The V end lost 5 bases, the J end lost 4 bases, and 12 bases lay between the germline ends. The CDR3 is 13 residues long. This clone occurred once. This receptor was identified in an adult with an advanced solid tumor such as melanoma, head and neck, liver or kidney cancer. The material was CD4+ or CD8+ T cells sorted from blood, obtained in a trial of the OX40 agonist ivuxolimab. The rearrangement uses TRBV5-1 and TRBJ1-2; D may be TRBD1 (5 bases). This CDR3 reads CASSRDSFYGYTF. The CDR3 DNA reads as TGCGCCAGCAGTCGCGACAGCTTCTATGGCTACACCTTC. Looking up the rest from reference TRBV5-1 and TRBJ1-2 gives the full variable domain: KAGVTQTPRYLIKTRGQQVTLSCSPISGHRSVSWYQQTPGQGLQFLFEYFSETQRNKGNFPGRFSGRQFSNSRSEMNVSTLELGDSALYLCASSRDSFYGYTFGSGTRLTVV.